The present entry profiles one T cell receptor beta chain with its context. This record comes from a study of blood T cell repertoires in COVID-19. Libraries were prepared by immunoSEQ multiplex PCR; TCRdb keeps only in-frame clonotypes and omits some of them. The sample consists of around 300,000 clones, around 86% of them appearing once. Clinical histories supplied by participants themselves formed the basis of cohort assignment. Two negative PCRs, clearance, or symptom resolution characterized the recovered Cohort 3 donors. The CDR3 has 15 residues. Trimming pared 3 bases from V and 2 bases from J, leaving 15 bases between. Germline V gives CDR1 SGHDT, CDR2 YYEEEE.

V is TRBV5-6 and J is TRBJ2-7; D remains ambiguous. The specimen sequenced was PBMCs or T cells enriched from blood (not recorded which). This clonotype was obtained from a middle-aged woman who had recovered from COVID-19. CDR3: CASSSLEFYTYEQYF. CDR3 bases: TGTGCCAGCAGCTCCCTTGAGTTCTATACCTACGAGCAGTACTTC.